This T cell receptor beta chain was observed in a study of long-term antiretroviral therapy in people with HIV. Across the study: Initial samples were collected about a decade before the 2015 immediate-ART recommendation.

This CDR3 is built from 21 residues. V lost 3 bases and J 6 bases, leaving 33 bases between the germline ends. CDR1 and CDR2 from the germline V gene are SGHTA and FQGTGA. Notes on this clone: Its target is unknown.

At survey level, the immunoSEQ assay was run in its v3.0 version. Per sample, sequencing targeted roughly 40,000-50,000 T-cell genomes. Only in-frame clones appear in the TCRdb table, and some are missing; sequencing was by immunoSEQ multiplex PCR. The sample lists 20,000 to 25,000 clones, around nine tenths occurring once. Study-wide points: ART was followed by higher diversity that remained below transplant donor controls. Whichever time point was examined, clones expanded before ART dominated the repertoire.

The material was unsorted PBMCs, obtained 0.6 years after starting antiretroviral therapy. The chain links TRBV7-3 to TRBJ2-1; D is possibly TRBD1 or TRBD2 (6 bases each). The sequence derives from a man in his fifties or sixties with HIV. CDR3: CASSFGDRGGGLRTDGNEQFF. As DNA, the CDR3 is TGTGCCAGCAGCTTCGGGGACCGGGGTGGAGGGTTGCGGACAGATGGCAATGAGCAGTTCTTC.